This T cell receptor (beta chain) was identified during a study of cytomegalovirus exposure and HLA in healthy donors. At the level of the study: Of all 400 or so donors who were genotyped, about 84% belonged to the Caucasian-associated ancestry cluster. Overall study results and limits: Earlier findings revealed that most TCR beta V segments proved productive either about 87% or about 30% of the time. Based on reports, TCR beta sequences accurately predicted HLA-A and HLA-B alleles for most subjects. On later analysis, the bulk of CMV-associated TCR beta chains appeared to be HLA-restricted.

The PCR had 60 Vbeta and 13 Jbeta primers. Here immunoSEQ multiplex PCR was the method, and the copy in TCRdb shows in-frame clones only, minus some. Of about 85,000 clones listed, 60% to 85% are singletons. The V gene end was trimmed by 4 bases and the J gene end by 4 bases; junction bases not matched to a gene: 3. This CDR3 comprises 15 residues. Germline V gives CDR1 SGDLS, CDR2 YYNGEE. With respect to this clone: Its antigen is unidentified.

Sequencing used PBMCs. This sequence originates from a boy younger than 18 in good health and CMV-seronegative. The chain carries TRBV9 and TRBJ2-1; 12 bases match TRBD2. This CDR3 is CASSPTSGGYNEQFF. The CDR3 region has the DNA TGTGCCAGCAGCCCGACTAGCGGGGGTTACAATGAGCAGTTCTTC.